This T cell receptor (beta chain) was profiled in a study of blood T cell repertoires in COVID-19. At the level of the study: Nucleic acid was either cDNA or gDNA, and it came from T cells, B-cell-depleted T cells, or PBMCs.

This clone was recorded once. Clones were sequenced by immunoSEQ multiplex PCR, and TCRdb holds only the in-frame ones, with some missing. Seen here are over 100,000 clones, about 88% observed once, and the top ten hold approximately 1.5%. This sequence originates from a man aged 40-50 years with acute or convalescent COVID-19. Sequencing input: peripheral blood.

The CDR3 DNA is TGTGCCAGCAGGCCCCGGGGGGGCCGTGAGACCCAGTACTTC. Amino acid sequence: CASRPRGGRETQYF. This rearrangement joins TRBV6-5 to TRBJ2-5; 8 bases are a match to TRBD2. Germline V gene sequence: CDR1 MNHEY, CDR2 SVGAGI. V lost 6 bases, J lost 5 bases, and 8 bases stayed unmatched. The CDR3 is 14 residues long.